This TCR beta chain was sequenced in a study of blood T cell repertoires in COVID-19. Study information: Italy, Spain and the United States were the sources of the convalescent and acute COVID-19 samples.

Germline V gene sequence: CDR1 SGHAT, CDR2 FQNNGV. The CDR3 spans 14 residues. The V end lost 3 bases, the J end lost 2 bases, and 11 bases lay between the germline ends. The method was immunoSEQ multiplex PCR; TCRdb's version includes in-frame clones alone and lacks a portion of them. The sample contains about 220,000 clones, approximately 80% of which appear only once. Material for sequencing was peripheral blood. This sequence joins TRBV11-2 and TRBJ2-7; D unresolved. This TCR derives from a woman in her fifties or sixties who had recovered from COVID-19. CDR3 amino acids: CASSLSDRAYEQYF. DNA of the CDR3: TGTGCCAGCAGCTTGAGCGACCGTGCCTACGAGCAGTACTTC.